This T cell receptor (beta chain) originates from a study of Tregs in tolerant kidney transplant recipients. Background on the study: Recipients received nonmyeloablative bone marrow transplants from related graft donors, with transient mixed chimerism.

Data came from immunoSEQ multiplex PCR; TCRdb stores just in-frame clones and leaves some out. This sample has roughly 66,000 clones; more than 90% occur once, and the top ten carry 9.5% to 13%. About this clone itself: The antigen remains undetermined.

Study-level findings and limits: This study did not directly address biological reproducibility. Nucleotide sequences could not be compared across some patients' samples due to primer changes. Expanding Tregs on activated donor B cells appeared to best identify donor-specific TCRbeta clones.

V shed 0 bases, J shed 9 bases, and the junction held 9 bases outside the gene matches. Germline-derived CDR1 and CDR2 are MGHRA and YSYEKL. The CDR3 has 16 residues. The chain is built from TRBV4-1 and TRBJ2-1; 9 positions match TRBD2. The sample was CD8+ T cells from blood, taken before the transplant. The receptor was isolated from a human donor who received a combined kidney and bone marrow transplant. The chain's CDR3 is CASSQEGAGGPGEQFF. The CDR3 coding sequence is TGCGCCAGCAGCCAAGAAGGGGCGGGGGGGCCTGGTGAGCAGTTCTTC.